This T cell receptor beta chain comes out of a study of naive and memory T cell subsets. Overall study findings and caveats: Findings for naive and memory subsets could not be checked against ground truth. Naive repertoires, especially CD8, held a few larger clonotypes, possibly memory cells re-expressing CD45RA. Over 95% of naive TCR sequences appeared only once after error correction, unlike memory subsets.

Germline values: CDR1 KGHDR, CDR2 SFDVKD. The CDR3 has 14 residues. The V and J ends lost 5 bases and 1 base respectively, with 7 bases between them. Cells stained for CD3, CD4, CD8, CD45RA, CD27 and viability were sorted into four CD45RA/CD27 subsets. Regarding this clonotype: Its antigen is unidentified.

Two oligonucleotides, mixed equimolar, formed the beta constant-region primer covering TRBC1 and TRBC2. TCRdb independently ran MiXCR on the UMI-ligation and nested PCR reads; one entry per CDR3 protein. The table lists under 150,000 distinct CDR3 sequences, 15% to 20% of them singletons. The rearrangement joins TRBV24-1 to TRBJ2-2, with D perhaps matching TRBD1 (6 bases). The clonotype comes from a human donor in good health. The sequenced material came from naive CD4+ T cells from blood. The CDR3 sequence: CATSGQENTGELFF. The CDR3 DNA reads TGTGCCACCAGTGGACAGGAGAACACCGGGGAGCTGTTTTTT.